This passage covers 22 T cell receptor beta chains from one sample sequenced in a study of shared clonotypes between healthy human individuals (TCRdb year 2020). Library construction relied on the immunoSEQ multiplex PCR assay. As stored in TCRdb, this immuneACCESS dataset retains in-frame rearrangements with V and J assigned. A fraction of the clones does not appear; measured against another copy, unresolved V genes explain less than half of the discrepancy, and the remainder lacks a known reason. In all, the sample holds approximately 530,000 clones, and 95% to 97% of those were seen once. The ten largest clones add up to around 0.067% of the sample. The source material was naive CD4+ T cells sorted from blood. This sample's cell subset or site label indicates: CD45RA+ positively selected. These receptors all come from a young woman in good health.

This sequence joins TRBV29-1 and TRBJ1-1, with TRBD1 identical over 9 bases. This CDR3 has 14 residues. The trim removed 5 bases at V and 3 bases at J, leaving 7 bases unmatched. CDR1 is SQVTM and CDR2 is ANQGSEA in the germline V gene. The CDR3 coding sequence is TGCAGCGTTTTGGAAACAGGGGGCGACACTGAAGCTTTCTTT. It encodes CSVLETGGDTEAFF.

This chain uses TRBV10-3 with TRBJ1-1; 8 nucleotides match TRBD1. This CDR3 is 15 amino acids long. V was clipped by 8 bases and J by 1 base; unmatched bases: 9. Germline assignment: CDR1 ENHRY and CDR2 SYGVKD. Written as DNA, the CDR3 is TGTGCCATCGGGAGAGCAGGGGGCGCGAACACTGAAGCTTTCTTT. Translating gives CAIGRAGGANTEAFF.

This clone was found once. The chain has TRBV5-1 and TRBJ2-3, with 7 bases that match TRBD2. The CDR3 consists of 16 residues. The germline CDR1 and CDR2 sequences are SGHRS and YFSETQ. Germline trimming cut 4 bases from V and 0 bases from J; bases unmatched to any gene: 8. CDR3 nucleotides: TGCGCCAGCAGCCATATAGCGGGTTACAGCACAGATACGCAGTATTTT. It specifies CASSHIAGYSTDTQYF.

The chain has TRBV5-6 and TRBJ1-3; a possible D gene is TRBD1 (6 bases). The V end was cut by 2 bases, the J end by 4 bases, with 13 bases between. The CDR3 is 15 amino acids. Germline loops: CDR1 SGHDT, CDR2 YYEEEE. CDR3 DNA sequence: TGTGCCAGCAGCTTCGGGGGCAGAATGGGAAACACCATATATTTT. It yields the protein CASSFGGRMGNTIYF.

J is TRBJ2-6 and V is TRBV9, with 9 bases identical to TRBD1. The length of the CDR3 is 20 residues. Germline CDR1 SGDLS, CDR2 YYNGEE. V was clipped by 0 bases and J by 0 bases; unmatched bases: 10. The CDR3 nucleotides are TGTGCCAGCAGCGTAGAGGGACAGGGAAGTCGCAGCTCTGGGGCCAACGTCCTGACTTTC. Translating it yields CASSVEGQGSRSSGANVLTF.

The chain combines TRBV10-1 with TRBJ2-3; 7 nucleotides agree with TRBD1. Germline CDR1 and CDR2: WNHNN and SYGVQD (reference sequence). The CDR3 extends over 15 amino acids. Trimming cost V 6 bases and J 0 bases; bases outside gene matches: 6. The CDR3 coding sequence is TGCGCCAGCAGCCCGGGACAGATTAGCACAGATACGCAGTATTTT. Its protein is CASSPGQISTDTQYF.

The chain carries TRBV5-6 and TRBJ2-7, with D possibly TRBD1 on 6 matching bases. V lost 2 bases, J lost 8 bases, and 17 bases lay in between. In germline, CDR1 is SGHDT, CDR2 YYEEEE. The CDR3 runs to 14 residues. CDR3 protein: CASSFLDSPTQQYF. Written as DNA, the CDR3 is TGTGCCAGCAGCTTTTTGGACAGCCCTACGCAGCAGTACTTC.

This chain joins TRBV27 and TRBJ2-1, with 7 bases lining up with TRBD2. Germline CDR1 and CDR2: MNHEY and SMNVEV (reference sequence). Trimming took 4 bases from V and 0 from J; bases not matched to a gene: 3. The CDR3 consists of 15 residues. CDR3 residues: CASSSGGSSYNEQFF. The CDR3 DNA sequence: TGTGCCAGCAGTTCCGGCGGGAGCTCCTACAATGAGCAGTTCTTC.

The rearrangement uses TRBV5-1 and TRBJ1-1, with D maybe TRBD1 (5 bases). There are 14 residues in the CDR3. Germline loops: CDR1 SGHRS, CDR2 YFSETQ. The V end lost 5 bases, the J end lost 4 bases, and 15 bases lay between the germline ends. CDR3 sequence: CASSSSAGSTEAFF. In nucleotides, the CDR3 is TGCGCCAGCAGTTCGAGCGCAGGGAGCACTGAAGCTTTCTTT.

The rearrangement joins TRBV5-1 to TRBJ2-1, with 12 bases that match TRBD2. The V gene's germline CDR1 is SGHRS and CDR2 YFSETQ. The J segment lost 9 bases and the V segment lost 4 bases, leaving 8 bases of the junction unmatched. The CDR3 extends over 15 amino acids. CDR3: CASSIGLAGTGEQFF. For the CDR3, the DNA is TGCGCCAGCAGCATCGGACTAGCGGGGACAGGTGAGCAGTTCTTC. Full variable domain (remainder filled in from reference TRBV5-1 and TRBJ2-1): KAGVTQTPRYLIKTRGQQVTLSCSPISGHRSVSWYQQTPGQGLQFLFEYFSETQRNKGNFPGRFSGRQFSNSRSEMNVSTLELGDSALYLCASSIGLAGTGEQFFGPGTRLTVL.

This chain connects TRBV5-8 to TRBJ1-1; D might be TRBD1 (6 bases). CDR1 SGHTS and CDR2 YDEGEE come from the germline V gene. The CDR3 sequence is 15 residues long. Trimming removed 4 bases from V and 3 bases from J, with 16 bases in between. CDR3 amino acids: CASSVTGRGYTEAFF. Written as DNA, the CDR3 is TGTGCCAGCAGCGTCACGGGGAGGGGGTACACTGAAGCTTTCTTT. The full variable domain, its missing parts supplied by reference TRBV5-8 and TRBJ1-1, is EAGVTQSPTHLIKTRGQQATLRCSPISGHTSVYWYQQALGLGLQFLLWYDEGEERNRGNFPPRFSGRQFPNYSSELNVNALELEDSALYLCASSVTGRGYTEAFFGQGTRLTVV.

The V call is TRBV7-9, the J call TRBJ1-2; D unclear. V lost 10 bases and J lost 4, with 16 bases in between. The germline gives CDR1 SEHNR, CDR2 FQNEAQ (reference sequence). This CDR3 has 13 residues. CDR3 DNA sequence: TGTGCCATTCCCCCCTCTTCGGGCTATGGCTACACCTTC. Protein product: CAIPPSSGYGYTF. The full variable domain, its missing parts supplied by reference TRBV7-9 and TRBJ1-2, is DTGVSQNPRHKITKRGQNVTFRCDPISEHNRLYWYRQTLGQGPEFLTYFQNEAQLEKSRLLSDRFSAERPKGSFSTLEIQRTEQGDSAMYLCAIPPSSGYGYTFGSGTRLTVV.

The chain has TRBV9 and TRBJ1-4, with D unclear. CDR1 and CDR2 from the germline V gene are SGDLS and YYNGEE. Trimming removed 0 bases at V and 0 bases at J, with 3 bases between. The CDR3 extends over 14 amino acids. The CDR3 is CASSVAPTNEKLFF. As DNA, the CDR3 is TGTGCCAGCAGCGTAGCGCCAACTAATGAAAAACTGTTTTTT.

The gene calls are TRBV12-2 and TRBJ1-2. TRBV12-2 is assigned pseudogene status. The length of the CDR3 is 13 residues. CDR3: CASHLWGNYGYTF. The CDR3 DNA follows: TGTGCAAGTCACCTGTGGGGGAACTATGGCTACACCTTC.

The chain combines TRBV9 with TRBJ1-2; a weak D match, TRBD1 (5 bases). CDR1 and CDR2 from the germline V gene are SGDLS and YYNGEE. V was cut by 4 bases and J by 5 bases, with 12 bases left in between. The length of the CDR3 is 13 residues. In nucleotides, the CDR3 is TGTGCCAGCAGCTCGCAGGGACCTTATGGCTACACCTTC. Translated, it gives CASSSQGPYGYTF.

The chain joins TRBV7-9 to TRBJ1-1; D possibly corresponds to TRBD1 (5 bases). Germline V gene data show CDR1 as SEHNR and CDR2 as FQNEAQ (reference sequence). The CDR3 is made up of 14 amino acids. V was pared by 3 bases and J by 4 bases, with 12 bases between. The DNA of the CDR3 is TGTGCCAGCAGCTTGATGGGGGAGAGCACTGAAGCTTTCTTT. Amino acid sequence: CASSLMGESTEAFF.

This rearrangement joins TRBV28 to TRBJ2-7; 7 nucleotides align to TRBD2. The V gene end was trimmed by 7 bases and the J gene end by 5 bases; junction bases not matched to a gene: 14. This CDR3 comprises 15 residues. Germline V gene data show CDR1 as MDHEN and CDR2 as SYDVKM. The CDR3 is CASKAPTTLADEQYF. The DNA of the CDR3 is TGTGCCAGCAAGGCCCCCACTACTCTAGCGGACGAGCAGTACTTC.

J is TRBJ2-1 and V is TRBV27, with TRBD2 identical over 10 bases. J was trimmed by 8 bases and V by 10 bases; bases with no gene match: 17. The CDR3 runs to 16 residues. In germline, CDR1 is MNHEY, CDR2 SMNVEV (reference sequence). CDR3 bases: TGTGCCACCGGTCCCCAAAGCGGGAGGGCCGGGGATGAGCAGTTCTTC. As protein: CATGPQSGRAGDEQFF.

The chain uses TRBV14 and TRBJ2-5, with D maybe TRBD2 (6 bases). V was pared by 3 bases and J by 4 bases, with 18 bases between. The CDR3 totals 16 residues. Germline V CDR1 and CDR2: SGHDN, FVKESK. DNA for the CDR3: TGTGCCAGCAGCCATCAACCAGCGACTAGTGGAGAGACCCAGTACTTC. Amino acids: CASSHQPATSGETQYF.

V gene TRBV4-2 combines with J gene TRBJ2-5, with 10 bases identical to TRBD2. The CDR3 extends over 16 amino acids. CDR1 LGHNA and CDR2 YNFKEQ come from the germline V gene. The V segment lost 0 bases and the J segment 6 bases; nucleotides outside the gene matches: 7. CDR3 protein: CASSQDSLAGVKTQYF. The CDR3 nucleotides read TGTGCCAGCAGCCAAGATTCCCTAGCGGGAGTGAAGACCCAGTACTTC.

Notes on this clone: The same CDR3 can be traced to other DNA sequences in this sample. This chain connects TRBV5-1 to TRBJ2-2, with D possibly matching TRBD1 (5 bases). The CDR3 is 15 amino acids. V was clipped by 2 bases and J by 3 bases, with 11 bases between them. Germline V gene sequence: CDR1 SGHRS, CDR2 YFSETQ. CDR3 sequence (DNA): TGCGCCAGCAGCTTAAGGACACCTGACACCGGGGAGCTGTTTTTT. The encoded protein is CASSLRTPDTGELFF. The full variable domain, completed using reference TRBV5-1 and TRBJ2-2, is KAGVTQTPRYLIKTRGQQVTLSCSPISGHRSVSWYQQTPGQGLQFLFEYFSETQRNKGNFPGRFSGRQFSNSRSEMNVSTLELGDSALYLCASSLRTPDTGELFFGEGSRLTVL.

This chain connects TRBV11-3 to TRBJ2-2, with 9 bases that match TRBD1. There are 15 residues in the CDR3. Trimming at V came to 5 bases and at J to 5 bases, leaving 6 bases not matched to a gene. Per germline, CDR1 SGHNT and CDR2 YENEEA. DNA for the CDR3: TGTGCCAGCAGCCCGGGACAGGGAGGTACCGGGGAGCTGTTTTTT. Residues: CASSPGQGGTGELFF.